A selection of T cell receptor beta chains follows, all from one sample in a study of blood T cell repertoires in COVID-19. Profiled with immunoSEQ multiplex PCR; TCRdb holds only in-frame clones, not every one. The sample records 40,000 to 60,000 clones, over 65% being singletons. The sequenced material came from peripheral blood. The receptors shown here come from a woman aged 60-75 years with acute or convalescent COVID-19. Each CDR3 is given with its conserved first and last residue. Fields, in order: CDR3 DNA, CDR3 protein, D gene, clone size, V gene, J gene. D genes are given only for firm matches. Where a row states a size, it is once, few, many or the class of an expanded clone; other rows omit it.

TGTGCCAGCAGTGAGTTCGCATTTACAGATAACTATGGCTACACCTTC,CASSEFAFTDNYGYTF,.,.,TRBV6-4,TRBJ1-2
TGTGCCAGCAGCTTAGAAGGGGGAGATAATTCACCCCTCCACTTT,CASSLEGGDNSPLHF,.,.,TRBV7-2,TRBJ1-6
TGTGCCAGCAGTCATGGACAGGAGCTGACAGATACGCAGTATTTT,CASSHGQELTDTQYF,TRBD1,.,TRBV5-4,TRBJ2-3
TGTGCCTGGAGACCGGGACAGACCTACGAGCAGTACTTC,CAWRPGQTYEQYF,TRBD1,.,TRBV30,TRBJ2-7
TGTGCCAGCAGGACCGGGACAGACTCCTACAATGAGCAGTTCTTC,CASRTGTDSYNEQFF,TRBD1,once,TRBV7-9,TRBJ2-1
TGCGCCAGCAGCCAGCCAGGGGCAGATACGCAGTATTTT,CASSQPGADTQYF,.,.,TRBV4-1,TRBJ2-3
TGTGCCAGCGGCCAGGGACACGAAAATTCACCCCTCCACTTT,CASGQGHENSPLHF,.,.,TRBV9,TRBJ1-6
TGTGCCAGCAGTTTGGTTCCCAGGAGCTACACCTTC,CASSLVPRSYTF,.,.,TRBV12-3/TRBV12-4,TRBJ1-2
TGTGCCAGCAGCACTAGAGGAGGGGTAAGAGGCTACACCTTC,CASSTRGGVRGYTF,.,.,TRBV9,TRBJ1-2
TGTGCCAGCAGTGCGAACACGAGGGAAGACGAGCAGTACTTC,CASSANTREDEQYF,.,few,TRBV6-6,TRBJ2-7
TGTGCCAGTAGTATGCCTCCCGAGGGCGGCTACACCTTC,CASSMPPEGGYTF,.,.,TRBV19,TRBJ1-2
TGTGCCAGTAGTAGACCGGGACTAGCGGGCCCCTACGAGCAGTACTTC,CASSRPGLAGPYEQYF,TRBD2,.,TRBV19,TRBJ2-7
TGCGCCAGCAGCCAAGCCCTGGGACAGGGAAGAGAAAAACTGTTTTTT,CASSQALGQGREKLFF,TRBD1,.,TRBV4-3,TRBJ1-4
TGTGCCAGCAGTTACAGGTACCAAGAGACCCAGTACTTC,CASSYRYQETQYF,.,.,TRBV12-3/TRBV12-4,TRBJ2-5
TGTGCCAGCAGACCGACAGGATTTGAGAACACCATATATTTT,CASRPTGFENTIYF,.,.,TRBV6-5,TRBJ1-3
TGTGCCAGCAGTACTACAGGGATCCCGCAAGAGACCCAGTACTTC,CASSTTGIPQETQYF,.,.,TRBV6-5,TRBJ2-5
TGTGCCAGCAGCAAAGCCCCGGACAGAACCTACACCGGGGAGCTGTTTTTT,CASSKAPDRTYTGELFF,.,.,TRBV21-1,TRBJ2-2
TGTGCCAGCAGCCAAGAGGTGACTAGCTCCTACAATGAGCAGTTCTTC,CASSQEVTSSYNEQFF,.,.,TRBV4-2,TRBJ2-1
TGCGCCAGCAGTTTAGCGGGAGGGACAGATACGCAGTATTTT,CASSLAGGTDTQYF,TRBD2,.,TRBV10-2,TRBJ2-3
TGTGCCAGCAGTCCGTCGGACAGACCGAACACTGAAGCTTTCTTT,CASSPSDRPNTEAFF,.,.,TRBV27,TRBJ1-1
TGTGCCAGCAGTTACCTTGGACACCTCGGCTACAATGAGCAGTTCTTC,CASSYLGHLGYNEQFF,.,.,TRBV6-6,TRBJ2-1
TGTGCCAGCAGTTACTCCCAGGGTCCCCACAATGAGCAGTTCTTC,CASSYSQGPHNEQFF,.,.,TRBV6-5,TRBJ2-1
TGTGCCAGCAGCTTAAGGGACAGATCTGGCTACACCTTC,CASSLRDRSGYTF,TRBD1,.,TRBV7-3,TRBJ1-2
TGCGCCAGCAGTCATGGACAGGGTAGCAATCAGCCCCAGCATTTT,CASSHGQGSNQPQHF,TRBD1,few,TRBV5-1,TRBJ1-5
TGTGCCAGCAGCCGCTTCGGTGAGCAGTTCTTC,CASSRFGEQFF,.,few,TRBV3-1/TRBV3-2,TRBJ2-1
TGCGCCAGCAGCCAAGCGGGGGGTAGCGGGACCTCTCGCTACGAGCAGTACTTC,CASSQAGGSGTSRYEQYF,TRBD2,.,TRBV4-3,TRBJ2-7
TGTGCCAGCAGCCAAGAGTCGGCAGGGGGTAATGAAAAACTGTTTTTT,CASSQESAGGNEKLFF,TRBD1,.,TRBV3-1/TRBV3-2,TRBJ1-4
TGTGCCAGCAGTGTCCAGGGGGCAGGCAATCAGCCCCAGCATTTT,CASSVQGAGNQPQHF,TRBD1,.,TRBV28,TRBJ1-5
TGTGCCAGTAGCGGGGGGGACGGAGATCCAACTAATGAAAAACTGTTTTTT,CASSGGDGDPTNEKLFF,.,once,TRBV19,TRBJ1-4
TGTGCCAGCAGCTTGGGACAAACGAACACCGGGGAGCTGTTTTTT,CASSLGQTNTGELFF,.,.,TRBV5-4,TRBJ2-2
TGCAGCGTCGCCGGGACAGCGGACACTGAAGCTTTCTTT,CSVAGTADTEAFF,TRBD1,.,TRBV29-1,TRBJ1-1
TGCGCCAGCATCCGGACAGGGGGCAATGAGCAGTTCTTC,CASIRTGGNEQFF,TRBD1,.,TRBV5-1,TRBJ2-1
TGTGCCAGCAGTAGGCTAGCGGGTTCGACCTACGAGCAGTACTTC,CASSRLAGSTYEQYF,TRBD2,.,TRBV5-4,TRBJ2-7
TGTGCCAGCAGCCTGGCAGGGGGCTACCAGCATTTT,CASSLAGGYQHF,TRBD1,.,TRBV12-3/TRBV12-4,TRBJ1-5
TGTGCCAGTAGTATAGGGGCCCCAATTAAATATAGCAATCAGCCCCAGCATTTT,CASSIGAPIKYSNQPQHF,.,.,TRBV19,TRBJ1-5
TGTGCCAGCAGCCCGCGGACTAGCGGGCCTCAAGAGACCCAGTACTTC,CASSPRTSGPQETQYF,TRBD2,.,TRBV4-2,TRBJ2-5
TGTGCCAGCAGATTCGGAGGAACCACAGATACGCAGTATTTT,CASRFGGTTDTQYF,.,.,TRBV5-4,TRBJ2-3
TGTGCCAGCTCGGGGGGGCTACTCACTGAAGCTTTCTTT,CASSGGLLTEAFF,.,.,TRBV27,TRBJ1-1
TGTGCCAGTAGTATAGGTATCGGGACAGGAGCTTACAATGAGCAGTTCTTC,CASSIGIGTGAYNEQFF,TRBD1,.,TRBV19,TRBJ2-1
TGCGCCAGCAGCTTCTCAGCAGGGGGCACTGAAGCTTTCTTT,CASSFSAGGTEAFF,TRBD1,once,TRBV5-1,TRBJ1-1
TGTGCCAGCAGTTTTTACCCTCCCAGCTCTGGAAACACCATATATTTT,CASSFYPPSSGNTIYF,.,.,TRBV27,TRBJ1-3
TGTGCCAGCAGCTTCGACGACTCCTCACCCGGGGAGCTGTTTTTT,CASSFDDSSPGELFF,.,.,TRBV7-3,TRBJ2-2
TGTGCCATCAGTGATACAACAGGGGGGGTCTTTTTT,CAISDTTGGVFF,.,few,TRBV10-3,TRBJ2-3
TGCGCCAGCAGCCCAGGGATCCAAGAGACCCAGTACTTC,CASSPGIQETQYF,.,few,TRBV5-1,TRBJ2-5
TGCGCCAGCAGCCAAGGCGCGGGTGCCTCCTATGGCTACACCTTC,CASSQGAGASYGYTF,.,.,TRBV4-1,TRBJ1-2
TGCGCCAGCAGCCGACAGACAGGTCGCTCCTACAATGAGCAGTTCTTC,CASSRQTGRSYNEQFF,.,.,TRBV5-1,TRBJ2-1